This TCR beta chain came from a study of blood T cell repertoires in COVID-19. Turning to the study itself: Both acute and convalescent COVID-19 samples were obtained from the United States, Italy and Spain. T cells, B-cell-depleted T cells, or PBMCs supplied cDNA or gDNA.

The germline V gene encodes CDR1 SGHRS and CDR2 YFSETQ. After removal of 5 bases from V and 12 bases from J, the junction contained 15 bases not matched to a gene. This CDR3 region has 15 residues. In the authors' methods: Using reference gene primer amplification, nucleated cell counts were estimated. The table came from immunoSEQ multiplex PCR; TCRdb's copy has only in-frame clones and leaves some out. That table supplies the V and J calls and clone size; D and trimming were determined from the DNA. This table has about 190,000 clones, about 82% appearing once. This chain uses TRBV5-1 with TRBJ2-5; 11 positions match TRBD2. The specimen was peripheral blood. The sequence was obtained from a woman under 40 with acute or convalescent COVID-19. This CDR3 is CASSGTGTSGSREYF. Here the CDR3 DNA reads TGCGCCAGCAGTGGGACGGGGACTAGCGGATCTCGGGAGTACTTC.